This TCR beta chain is from a study of blood T cell repertoires in COVID-19. There are 13 residues in the CDR3. Between the trimmed V and J ends, which lost 2 bases and 2 bases, there was a span of 7 bases. Under the authors' procedure: Reference gene primer amplification yielded estimated nucleated cell counts. Method: immunoSEQ multiplex PCR; TCRdb's copy keeps in-frame clones and lacks some. V and J calls and clone size come straight from that table; D and trimming were deduced from the DNA. The sample carries around 380,000 clones, roughly four fifths recorded once. This rearrangement joins TRBV12-3 or TRBV12-4 to TRBJ2-7; unclear D gene. This TCR derives from a human donor with acute or convalescent COVID-19. The donor label of this sample is uncertain. The sample taken for sequencing was peripheral blood. The CDR3 here is CASSLQLTYEQYF. Here the CDR3 DNA reads TGTGCCAGCAGTTTACAACTGACCTACGAGCAGTACTTC.